Following are 26 T cell receptor beta chains from one sample sequenced in a study of OX40 agonist ivuxolimab in advanced cancers. The assay was immunoSEQ multiplex PCR, and TCRdb's table has in-frame clones only and misses some. The sample lists 9,500 to 15,000 clones; about 85% were seen once. Sequences were derived from CD4+ or CD8+ T cells sorted from blood, sampled in a trial of the OX40 agonist ivuxolimab. The receptors here all came from an adult with an advanced solid tumor such as melanoma, head and neck, liver or kidney cancer.

The chain links TRBV29-1 to TRBJ2-7; maybe TRBD1 (6 bases). The V gene's germline CDR1 is SQVTM and CDR2 ANQGSEA. Trimming pared 4 bases from V and 4 bases from J, leaving 8 bases between. This CDR3 has 11 amino acids. CDR3 in amino acids: CSVGQEYEQYF. CDR3 in DNA: TGCAGCGTTGGACAGGAGTACGAGCAGTACTTC.

The V gene is TRBV15, the J gene TRBJ2-7; D is unclear. The V and J ends lost 1 base and 0 bases respectively, with 13 bases between them. Germline V lookup: CDR1 LNHNV, CDR2 YYDKDF (reference sequence). The CDR3 has 16 residues. The chain's CDR3 is CATSRAMTLSSYEQYF. In nucleotides, the CDR3 is TGTGCCACCAGCAGAGCCATGACCCTTAGCTCCTACGAGCAGTACTTC.

The CDR3 spells CASTGTSGGAGETQYF. The CDR3 nucleotides read TGTGCCAGTACCGGGACTAGCGGGGGGGCTGGCGAGACCCAGTACTTC. This chain links TRBV19 with TRBJ2-5, with 16 bases matching TRBD2. CDR3 length: 16 amino acids. The V and J ends lost 7 bases and 5 bases, in that order; junction bases with no gene match: 7. Germline CDR1 is LNHDA and CDR2 is SQIVND (reference sequence).

The chain links TRBV10-3 to TRBJ2-5, with D tentatively TRBD2 (6 bases). The V and J ends lost 2 bases and 5 bases respectively, with 15 bases between them. Germline values: CDR1 ENHRY, CDR2 SYGVKD. This CDR3 is built from 15 residues. The CDR3 region has the DNA TGTGCCATCAGTGAGCTGGGAGGAGGTGGGGAGACCCAGTACTTC. This translates into CAISELGGGGETQYF.

CDR3 bases: TGTGCCAGCAGCTTATGGCCAGGGGCCTCTATAGGCGGGGCCAACGTCCTGACTTTC. This encodes CASSLWPGASIGGANVLTF. The chain joins TRBV7-9 to TRBJ2-6, with a tentative D call TRBD1 (6 bases). Germline CDR1 reads SEHNR; CDR2 reads FQNEAQ (reference sequence). The CDR3 contains 19 residues. The V and J ends lost 2 bases and 4 bases respectively, with 21 bases between them.

The chain is built from TRBV11-2 and TRBJ1-2, with D maybe TRBD1 (5 bases). The CDR3 runs to 17 residues. V lost 0 bases and J 1 base, leaving 15 bases between the germline ends. Germline V gene sequence: CDR1 SGHAT, CDR2 FQNNGV. In DNA, the CDR3 is TGTGCCAGCAGCTTAGAAGGAACAGGTCGGCTTAACTATGGCTACACCTTC. Protein sequence: CASSLEGTGRLNYGYTF.

This clone was counted between two and nine times. The chain has TRBV6-4 and TRBJ1-2; D unresolved. Germline V gives CDR1 MRHNA, CDR2 SNTAGT. This CDR3 has 11 amino acids. V lost 3 bases, J lost 9 bases, and 8 bases lay in between. CDR3 region: CASSEVDRYTF. The CDR3, as DNA: TGTGCCAGCAGTGAGGTAGATCGCTACACCTTC.

The V call is TRBV4-1, the J call TRBJ1-1; D may be TRBD1 (5 bases). This CDR3 has 16 residues. The germline gives CDR1 MGHRA, CDR2 YSYEKL. V dropped 0 bases and J dropped 6 bases, with 17 bases sitting between them. The CDR3 DNA reads TGCGCCAGCAGCCAAGATAGGGCCGACACAGGTTCTGAAGCTTTCTTT. As protein: CASSQDRADTGSEAFF.

This chain connects TRBV5-1 to TRBJ2-1; 14 bases agree with TRBD2. There are 15 residues in the CDR3. V was pared by 7 bases and J by 8 bases, with 8 bases of the junction left unmatched. CDR1 is SGHRS and CDR2 is YFSETQ in the germline V gene. CDR3 loop: CASCPGTSGSHEQFF. CDR3 nucleotides: TGCGCCAGCTGTCCCGGGACTAGCGGGAGCCATGAGCAGTTCTTC.

In DNA, the CDR3 is TGTGCCAGCAGCTTAGTGGCGGCTTACAATGAGCAGTTCTTC. It codes for CASSLVAAYNEQFF. The V gene is TRBV13, the J gene TRBJ2-1; no clear D gene. This CDR3 is 14 amino acids long. Germline V gene data show CDR1 as PRHDT and CDR2 as FYEKMQ (reference sequence). Trimming stripped 1 base from V and 4 bases from J, with 8 bases between.

V is TRBV30 and J is TRBJ2-3; D not resolved. The CDR3 is 13 amino acids. CDR1 is GTSNPN and CDR2 is SVGIG in the germline V gene (reference sequence). V lost 0 bases, J lost 6 bases, and 10 bases lay in between. The CDR3 here is CAWSVSASDTQYF. CDR3 nucleotide sequence: TGTGCCTGGAGTGTTTCGGCGTCGGATACGCAGTATTTT.

This clone was observed a single time. The V call is TRBV27, the J call TRBJ2-1, with D perhaps being TRBD1 or TRBD2 (5 bases each). The CDR3 runs to 17 residues. V shed 0 bases and J shed 0 bases, with 12 bases lying between them. The germline V gene encodes CDR1 MNHEY and CDR2 SMNVEV (reference sequence). The CDR3 DNA sequence: TGTGCCAGCAGTTTATCTGGGAGAAGGGGCTCCTACAATGAGCAGTTCTTC. Translation: CASSLSGRRGSYNEQFF.

This clone was seen just once. The rearrangement joins TRBV6-5 to TRBJ2-1; 10 bases are shared with TRBD2. CDR1 and CDR2 (germline): MNHEY, SVGAGI. Unmatched junction bases numbered 4, after V lost 9 bases and J lost 2 bases. This CDR3 region has 14 residues. The DNA of the CDR3 is TGTGCCAGTCAGCTAGCGGGGGCCTACAATGAGCAGTTCTTC. This encodes CASQLAGAYNEQFF.

The chain employs TRBV10-2 and TRBJ1-2; TRBD1 matches 7 bases. With 4 bases clipped from V and 2 bases from J, the junction kept 4 bases outside the gene matches. The CDR3 runs to 14 residues. The germline V gene encodes CDR1 WSHSY and CDR2 SAAADI. CDR3 protein: CASSADRDNYGYTF. CDR3 DNA sequence: TGCGCCAGCAGTGCCGACAGGGACAACTATGGCTACACCTTC.

The chain is built from TRBV6-5 and TRBJ2-3; tentative D call: TRBD2 (5 bases). The V gene's germline CDR1 is MNHEY and CDR2 SVGAGI. The CDR3 loop spans 14 amino acids. Trimming removed 1 base from V and 1 base from J, with 6 bases in between. CDR3 region: CASSYLRGTDTQYF. The CDR3 DNA follows: TGTGCCAGCAGTTACTTGCGGGGCACAGATACGCAGTATTTT.

This clone was detected a few times. The chain employs TRBV6-6 and TRBJ1-4; perhaps TRBD1 as D (5 bases). Germline V lookup: CDR1 MNHNY, CDR2 SVGAGI (reference sequence). This CDR3 region has 15 residues. V was pared by 2 bases and J by 0 bases, with 7 bases between. The DNA for the CDR3 is TGTGCCAGCAGTTACGACAGATCAACTAATGAAAAACTGTTTTTT. Encoded protein: CASSYDRSTNEKLFF.

The chain combines TRBV19 with TRBJ2-1; TRBD2 might be the D (5 bases). The CDR3 sequence is 14 residues long. Between the trimmed V and J ends, which lost 5 bases and 6 bases, there was a span of 14 bases. In germline, CDR1 is LNHDA, CDR2 SQIVND (reference sequence). CDR3 amino acids: CASSPTGIGNEQFF. CDR3 nucleotide sequence: TGTGCCAGTAGTCCAACCGGGATTGGCAATGAGCAGTTCTTC. The whole variable domain, filled in from reference TRBV19 and TRBJ2-1, reads DGGITQSPKYLFRKEGQNVTLSCEQNLNHDAMYWYRQDPGQGLRLIYYSQIVNDFQKGDIAEGYSVSREKKESFPLTVTSAQKNPTAFYLCASSPTGIGNEQFFGPGTRLTVL.

This clone is a singleton in its sample. The chain combines TRBV28 with TRBJ2-1, with 12 bases aligning to TRBD2. Germline V gives CDR1 MDHEN, CDR2 SYDVKM. Germline trimming cut 5 bases from V and 2 bases from J; bases unmatched to any gene: 16. The CDR3 totals 20 residues. This chain's CDR3 is CASSNRWGAGLAGPYNEQFF. For the CDR3, the DNA is TGTGCCAGCAGTAATAGGTGGGGGGCCGGACTAGCGGGGCCCTACAATGAGCAGTTCTTC.

The genes are TRBV27 and TRBJ2-1; D perhaps matches TRBD2 (5 bases). Per the germline V gene, CDR1 is MNHEY and CDR2 is SMNVEV (reference sequence). This CDR3 contains 16 residues. Trimming stripped 2 bases from V and 0 bases from J, with 11 bases between. Here the CDR3 DNA reads TGTGCCAGCAGTTTAACGGTGGGGAGCTCCTACAATGAGCAGTTCTTC. This translates into CASSLTVGSSYNEQFF.

This clone has a handful of counts. The V gene is TRBV11-2, the J gene TRBJ2-7; TRBD2 might be the D (5 bases). Germline V gene lookup returns CDR1 SGHAT and CDR2 FQNNGV. The CDR3 extends over 15 amino acids. The V and J ends lost 5 bases and 3 bases respectively, with 17 bases between them. Here the CDR3 DNA reads TGTGCCAGCAGCGAGAGCGGACCCGACCTCTACGAGCAGTACTTC. Protein sequence: CASSESGPDLYEQYF.

V gene TRBV2 combines with J gene TRBJ1-5; D remains unclear. V lost 7 bases and J 4 bases, leaving 8 bases between the germline ends. Germline loops: CDR1 SNHLY, CDR2 FYNNEI. The CDR3 runs 12 residues. CDR3 in DNA: TGTGCCAGCAAAGTGGAGAATCAGCCCCAGCATTTT. This codes for CASKVENQPQHF.

The sample holds one count of this clone. This chain links TRBV28 with TRBJ2-1, with D possibly matching TRBD2 (6 bases). The CDR3 extends over 17 amino acids. Germline CDR1 MDHEN, CDR2 SYDVKM. V lost 1 base and J lost 9, with 22 bases in between. This CDR3 reads CASSLYADGTGTFEQFF. The DNA for the CDR3 is TGTGCCAGCAGTTTATATGCGGATGGGACTGGAACTTTTGAGCAGTTCTTC. The whole variable domain, filled in from reference TRBV28 and TRBJ2-1, reads DVKVTQSSRYLVKRTGEKVFLECVQDMDHENMFWYRQDPGLGLRLIYFSYDVKMKEKGDIPEGYSVSREKKERFSLILESASTNQTSMYLCASSLYADGTGTFEQFFGPGTRLTVL.

The chain joins TRBV13 to TRBJ1-1; D not resolved. The V and J ends lost 5 bases and 4 bases respectively, with 14 bases between them. The CDR3 extends over 14 amino acids. From germline, CDR1 is PRHDT and CDR2 FYEKMQ (reference sequence). The chain's CDR3 is CASSAGPGTTEAFF. The CDR3 bases are TGTGCCAGCAGCGCTGGGCCCGGCACCACTGAAGCTTTCTTT.

The chain combines TRBV27 with TRBJ2-1; 9 bases fit TRBD2. J lost 9 bases, V lost 5 bases, and 5 bases had no gene match. Germline loops: CDR1 MNHEY, CDR2 SMNVEV (reference sequence). CDR3 length: 13 residues. The CDR3 DNA reads as TGTGCCAGCAGTGTAGCGGGAGTGGGTGAGCAGTTCTTC. It yields the protein CASSVAGVGEQFF.

The V gene is TRBV5-8, the J gene TRBJ2-7; D is ambiguous. This CDR3 is 16 amino acids long. V was clipped by 4 bases and J by 5 bases, with 22 bases between them. Germline assignment: CDR1 SGHTS and CDR2 YDEGEE. The CDR3 coding sequence is TGTGCCAGCAGCACTCGTCCGGCTTCCCCACTTGACGAGCAGTACTTC. Its translation is CASSTRPASPLDEQYF.

The chain is built from TRBV4-1 and TRBJ1-1, with D unclear. This CDR3 has 17 residues. In germline, CDR1 is MGHRA, CDR2 YSYEKL. V lost 1 base, J lost 0 bases, and 15 bases lay in between. CDR3 in amino acids: CASSQGFPRGMNTEAFF. The DNA of the CDR3 is TGCGCCAGCAGCCAAGGTTTCCCCCGTGGGATGAACACTGAAGCTTTCTTT.